This section outlines one T cell receptor beta chain sequence together with its context. Its target is not known. The V and J ends lost 5 bases and 1 base, in that order; junction bases with no gene match: 12. Germline values: CDR1 MNHEY, CDR2 SVGAGI. CDR3 size: 17 residues. This sample was included in a study of T-cell reconstitution after alpha-beta-depleted transplantation in children. Study-level results: Approximately two months post-transplant, alpha-beta T cells reportedly originated from several hundred expanded graft clones. At one year after transplant, newly produced T cells mostly accounted for T-cell counts and diversity.

Construction of the TCRbeta library involved unique molecular identifiers. TCRdb called the PCR reads again in MiXCR, with one record for every CDR3 protein. The sample holds about 580,000 distinct CDR3 sequences, around 23% seen once. The sequence was obtained from a boy less than two years old who had a stem cell transplant for acute myeloid leukemia, so the T cells may come from the graft donor. This specimen consisted of PBMCs, mostly from graft donor cells, obtained 360 days after TCRalphabeta/CD19-depleted stem cell transplant. The genes are TRBV6-5 and TRBJ1-1; TRBD1 matches at 8 bases. CDR3 nucleotide sequence: TGTGCCAGCAGTCACCAGGGGGCGAGTGTAGCGAACACTGAAGCTTTCTTT. Translating gives CASSHQGASVANTEAFF.